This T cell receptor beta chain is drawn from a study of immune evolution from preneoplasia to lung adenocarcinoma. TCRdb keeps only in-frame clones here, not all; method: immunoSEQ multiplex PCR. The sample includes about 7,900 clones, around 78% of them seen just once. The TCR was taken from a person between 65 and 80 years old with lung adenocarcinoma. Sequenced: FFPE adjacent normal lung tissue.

CDR3 loop: CASSLHIGNTEAFF. In nucleotides, the CDR3 is TGTGCCAGCAGTTTGCATATTGGGAACACTGAAGCTTTCTTT. The genes are TRBV28 and TRBJ1-1, with D hard to call. CDR3 size: 14 residues. Germline V lookup: CDR1 MDHEN, CDR2 SYDVKM. Trimming stripped 3 bases from V and 1 base from J, with 9 bases between. The full variable domain, with the rest looked up from reference TRBV28 and TRBJ1-1, is DVKVTQSSRYLVKRTGEKVFLECVQDMDHENMFWYRQDPGLGLRLIYFSYDVKMKEKGDIPEGYSVSREKKERFSLILESASTNQTSMYLCASSLHIGNTEAFFGQGTRLTVV.